Below are 5 T cell receptor beta chains sequenced from a single sample in a study of tumor and adjacent non-tumor tissue in lung cancer. The template was RNA from unsorted bulk tissue. Distant lung tissue was collected more than 3 cm away from the tumor edge. A modified ARM-PCR protocol with three rounds of nested PCR amplified TCRbeta. TCRdb reprocessed the multiplex PCR reads via MiXCR and lists one record per CDR3 protein. The sample yields about 110,000 distinct CDR3 sequences, about 63% seen once. The sample taken for sequencing was distant non-tumor lung tissue. The receptors shown here come from a man aged 55 to 70 with non-small cell lung cancer.

A remark on this clonotype: The junction does not match germline at one end; this may be a read error. This chain connects TRBV29-1 to TRBJ1-3; the match to TRBD1 covers 7 bases. CDR3 length: 14 residues. In germline, CDR1 is SQVTM, CDR2 ANQGSEA. The DNA for the CDR3 is TGCAGCGTCGATATAGGGGGCATTGGATACACTATATATTTT. Translated, it gives CSVDIGGIGYTIYF.

This clonotype was observed a handful of times. At one end, the junction sequence differs from germline, possibly due to a read error. The chain recombines TRBV20-1 with TRBJ2-5; 8 nucleotides agree with TRBD2. The CDR3 is 14 amino acids. The germline V gene has CDR1 DFQATT and CDR2 SNEGSKA (reference sequence). The CDR3 region has the DNA TGCAGTGCCCCAGCGGGAGTCTCAGGAGGGACCCAGTGCTTC. This codes for CSAPAGVSGGTQCF.

Remarks on this clonotype: The conserved final phenylalanine or tryptophan is absent from the CDR3, which likely points to a read error. CDR3 sequence: CASSKTGGRNYGYTL. In nucleotides, the CDR3 is TGTGCCAGCAGTAAGACAGGGGGCCGGAACTATGGCTACACCCTC. The chain couples TRBV6-1 to TRBJ1-2, with 10 bases fitting TRBD1. The CDR3 runs 15 residues. V was clipped by 5 bases and J by 2 bases; unmatched bases: 5. Looked up from germline, CDR1 is MNHNS and CDR2 is SASEGT.

The rearrangement links TRBV7-9 to TRBJ2-5, with a tentative D call TRBD2 (5 bases). The CDR3 is 17 amino acids. From germline, CDR1 is SEHNR and CDR2 FQNEAQ (reference sequence). V shed 5 bases and J shed 5 bases, with 24 bases lying between them. CDR3 nucleotides: TGTGCCAGCAGCCCCCGGGCCGGGGTGCTTGATGGTGAGACCCAGTACTTC. This sequence encodes CASSPRAGVLDGETQYF.

This clonotype turned up a few times. A clone one base away is much larger, so this may be a read error. The chain uses TRBV12-3 or TRBV12-4 and TRBJ2-3, with TRBD2 as a possible D gene (5 bases). The CDR3 sequence is 13 residues long. Trimming removed 5 bases at V and 6 bases at J, with 12 bases between. The CDR3 sequence: CASSPSGKDTQYF. The CDR3 DNA sequence: TGTGCCAGCAGTCCATCGGGGAAGGATACGCAGTATTTT.